This T cell receptor (beta chain) was sequenced in a study of blood T cell repertoires in COVID-19. Study-wide context: Samples taken during acute and convalescent COVID-19 were collected in the United States, Italy and Spain. T cells, B-cell-depleted T cells, or PBMCs provided the cDNA or gDNA that served as material.

How the authors handled the data: Counts of nucleated cells, estimated from reference gene primer amplification, were obtained. Produced via immunoSEQ multiplex PCR; TCRdb's table is partial and in-frame only. The DNA was the basis for D and trimming; V, J and clone size are from that table. Among 90,000 to 110,000 clones listed, 81% were seen once. The CDR3 extends over 13 amino acids. Trimming cost V 3 bases and J 6 bases, with 9 bases left between them. The germline gives CDR1 MNHEY, CDR2 SMNVEV (reference sequence). This clone was seen only once. The origin of this receptor is a woman in her 70s with acute or convalescent COVID-19. Sequencing was carried out using peripheral blood. The chain has TRBV27 and TRBJ2-1, with D perhaps TRBD2 (7 bases). The CDR3 bases are TGTGCCAGCAGTTTTGGGGGGGCCAATGAGCAGTTCTTC. Amino acids: CASSFGGANEQFF.